This entry describes one T cell receptor beta chain. These data come from a study of blood T cell repertoires in COVID-19. On the study more broadly: Samples taken during acute and convalescent COVID-19 were collected in the United States, Italy and Spain. Nucleic acid was either cDNA or gDNA, and it came from T cells, B-cell-depleted T cells, or PBMCs.

Authors' processing steps: Estimated nucleated cell counts came from reference gene primer amplification. The assay was immunoSEQ multiplex PCR, and TCRdb's table has in-frame clones only and misses some. V and J calls plus clone size are reproduced from that table; the DNA served to infer D and trimming. The table includes under 250,000 clones, 65% to 85% detected once. Germline V gene data show CDR1 as SGDLS and CDR2 as YYNGEE. The CDR3 is 14 residues long. V was trimmed by 4 bases and J by 4 bases, leaving 14 bases between them. This clonotype was sampled from a middle-aged man with acute or convalescent COVID-19. The V and J genes are TRBV9 and TRBJ1-1; a possible D gene is TRBD1 (5 bases). Material: peripheral blood. The CDR3 loop is CASSPPRGGTEAFF. In DNA, the CDR3 is TGTGCCAGCAGCCCCCCCCGGGGGGGCACTGAAGCTTTCTTT.